These 16 T cell receptor beta chains were all obtained from the same sample, sequenced in a study of PD-1 blockade in mismatch repair-deficient tumors. The method was immunoSEQ multiplex PCR; TCRdb's version includes in-frame clones alone and lacks a portion of them. This sample has 40,000 to 60,000 clones, with around 82% found just once. This sample comprised peripheral blood, obtained 4 weeks after starting pembrolizumab. The receptor set was obtained from an adult with mismatch repair-deficient cancer.

The chain carries TRBV5-4 and TRBJ2-3; 11 nucleotides agree with TRBD2. The CDR3 covers 16 residues. V lost 0 bases to trimming and J lost 3 bases; unmatched junction nucleotides: 3. CDR1 SGHNT and CDR2 YYREEE come from the germline V gene (reference sequence). The CDR3 region has the DNA TGTGCCAGCAGCTTGGGGGGACTAGCGGATACAGATACGCAGTATTTT. Its protein is CASSLGGLADTDTQYF. Variable domain in full (rest from reference TRBV5-4 and TRBJ2-3): ETGVTQSPTHLIKTRGQQVTLRCSSQSGHNTVSWYQQALGQGPQFIFQYYREEENGRGNFPPRFSGLQFPNYSSELNVNALELDDSALYLCASSLGGLADTDTQYFGPGTRLTVL.

The chain carries TRBV7-9 and TRBJ2-5; D gene ambiguous. CDR1 SEHNR and CDR2 FQNEAQ come from the germline V gene (reference sequence). Trimming removed 2 bases from V and 7 bases from J, with 11 bases in between. The CDR3 sequence is 13 residues long. CDR3: CASSLQAAGTQYF. The CDR3 DNA is TGTGCCAGCAGCTTACAGGCCGCAGGGACCCAGTACTTC.

V usage is TRBV2 and J usage is TRBJ1-4; D is uncertain. With 4 bases removed from V and 5 bases from J, the gap between germline ends came to 17 bases. CDR3 length equals 16 residues. Germline CDR1 and CDR2: SNHLY and FYNNEI. CDR3 amino acids: CASSGLLQSLNEKLFF. In DNA form, the CDR3 reads TGTGCCAGCAGTGGCTTACTACAGTCCCTCAATGAAAAACTGTTTTTT.

J is TRBJ2-3 and V is TRBV4-1, with 7 bases lining up with TRBD2. CDR1 is MGHRA, CDR2 YSYEKL, per germline. The CDR3 is 13 residues long. J lost 6 bases, V lost 3 bases, and 3 bases had no gene match. The CDR3 region is CASSHVLADTQYF. CDR3 DNA: TGCGCCAGCAGCCATGTACTAGCGGATACGCAGTATTTT.

The gene calls are TRBV6-5 and TRBJ1-1, with 10 bases fitting TRBD1. CDR1 is MNHEY, CDR2 SVGAGI, per germline. The CDR3 extends over 14 amino acids. Unmatched junction bases numbered 9, after V lost 7 bases and J lost 7 bases. The CDR3 DNA reads as TGTGCCAGCACCCCGACAGGGGGCGGATTTGAAGCTTTCTTT. It encodes CASTPTGGGFEAFF.

The rearrangement joins TRBV2 to TRBJ1-3; D may be TRBD1 (6 bases). The CDR3 extends over 15 amino acids. Germline CDR1 reads SNHLY; CDR2 reads FYNNEI. With 2 bases removed from V and 3 bases from J, the gap between germline ends came to 11 bases. The CDR3 sequence: CASSERQGLGNTIYF. CDR3 nucleotides: TGTGCCAGCAGTGAACGGCAGGGGCTTGGAAACACCATATATTTT.

This chain connects TRBV11-2 to TRBJ2-6, with D hard to call. Trimming left V 5 bases short and J 1 base short, with 9 bases between. Germline V gives CDR1 SGHAT, CDR2 FQNNGV. The CDR3 has 15 residues. The CDR3 nucleotides read TGTGCCAGCAGCCCCGACTCATCTGGGGCCAACGTCCTGACTTTC. It encodes CASSPDSSGANVLTF.

The chain recombines TRBV11-2 with TRBJ1-1, with D possibly TRBD1 on 5 matching bases. Trimming removed 4 bases at V and 1 base at J, with 7 bases between. The CDR3 loop spans 13 amino acids. Germline CDR1 SGHAT, CDR2 FQNNGV. The CDR3 loop is CASSSDRNTEAFF. The CDR3 nucleotides read TGTGCCAGCAGCTCAGACAGGAACACTGAAGCTTTCTTT.

The chain recombines TRBV10-3 with TRBJ2-3; D call uncertain. The V and J ends lost 3 bases and 2 bases respectively, with 12 bases between them. This CDR3 is built from 15 residues. Germline assignment: CDR1 ENHRY and CDR2 SYGVKD. CDR3 protein: CAISDGTGLTDTQYF. CDR3 nucleotides: TGTGCCATCAGTGATGGCACTGGCCTCACAGATACGCAGTATTTT.

The chain recombines TRBV7-9 with TRBJ1-2, with D perhaps matching TRBD1 (5 bases). The V and J ends lost 5 bases and 8 bases respectively, with 21 bases between them. The germline gives CDR1 SEHNR, CDR2 FQNEAQ (reference sequence). CDR3 size: 15 residues. DNA of the CDR3: TGTGCCAGCAGCGTGACAGACTCACCGGGAAGGGGCTACACCTTC. This sequence encodes CASSVTDSPGRGYTF.

This rearrangement joins TRBV23-1 to TRBJ1-2, with D perhaps matching TRBD1 (5 bases). Being an ORF, TRBV23-1 has a function that is uncertain. The CDR3 has 17 amino acids. The V and J ends lost 0 bases and 4 bases respectively, with 18 bases between them. Here the CDR3 reads CASSQSHPGTAAYGYTF. DNA for the CDR3: TGCGCCAGCAGTCAATCCCACCCAGGGACGGCCGCCTATGGCTACACCTTC.

The chain uses TRBV6-5 and TRBJ2-5, with 13 positions matching TRBD2. There are 15 residues in the CDR3. CDR1 and CDR2 (germline): MNHEY, SVGAGI. Unmatched junction bases numbered 7, after V lost 6 bases and J lost 6 bases. CDR3 sequence: CASRPTSGRGKTQYF. CDR3 coding DNA: TGTGCCAGCAGACCCACTAGCGGGAGGGGAAAGACCCAGTACTTC.

This sequence joins TRBV21-1 and TRBJ2-7; the table's D call of TRBD1 was not tested on the DNA. TRBV21-1 is a pseudogene locus. The CDR3 is made up of 13 amino acids. DNA for the CDR3: TGTGCCAATTGGAATGGGGACACCTACGAGCAGTACTTC. Its protein product is CANWNGDTYEQYF.

The sample holds one count of this clone. This chain joins TRBV5-1 and TRBJ1-1; D is unresolved. The CDR3 totals 15 residues. V lost 0 bases and J 0 bases, leaving 9 bases between the germline ends. Germline V gene sequence: CDR1 SGHRS, CDR2 YFSETQ. CDR3 nucleotides: TGCGCCAGCAGCTTGGACAGTCCCGTGAACACTGAAGCTTTCTTT. Amino acids: CASSLDSPVNTEAFF.

The CDR3 DNA reads as TGTGCCAGCAGTTTTCCGTCGGGAGTGAACACCGGGGAGCTGTTTTTT. It specifies CASSFPSGVNTGELFF. The gene calls are TRBV27 and TRBJ2-2, with a possible D match to TRBD2 (6 bases). The germline V gene has CDR1 MNHEY and CDR2 SMNVEV (reference sequence). This CDR3 is 16 amino acids long. V shed 3 bases and J shed 1 base, with 12 bases lying between them.

The CDR3 bases are TGTGCCCGCTCCCGGGACAGGGCATCTGCTGGGGCCAACGTCCTGACTTTC. Translated, it gives CARSRDRASAGANVLTF. This chain links TRBV30 with TRBJ2-6, with 9 bases aligning to TRBD1. The germline gives CDR1 GTSNPN, CDR2 SVGIG (reference sequence). Trimming took 8 bases from V and 2 from J; bases not matched to a gene: 13. This CDR3 is built from 17 residues.